These 2 T cell receptor beta chains were sequenced from one sample in a study of T-cell reconstitution after alpha-beta-depleted transplantation in children. These receptors lack a known antigen. Study outcomes and limitations: After one year, T-cell counts and TCRbeta diversity mostly came from new T cells.

Unique molecular identifiers were incorporated when the TCRbeta library was constructed. One entry per CDR3 protein, called by TCRdb with MiXCR from the PCR reads. The sample lists 250,000 to 300,000 distinct CDR3 sequences; roughly 7.8% were seen once. The sample here was peripheral blood, taken 360 days after TCRalphabeta/CD19-depleted stem cell transplant. The receptors come from a female patient between 2 and 10 years old who had a stem cell transplant for Fanconi anemia, so the T cells may come from the graft donor.

This clonotype was recorded many times. The rearrangement links TRBV29-1 to TRBJ2-3; D unclear. The germline gives CDR1 SQVTM, CDR2 ANQGSEA. The CDR3 consists of 13 residues. Trimming removed 7 bases from V and 5 bases from J, with 16 bases in between. In DNA form, the CDR3 reads TGCAGCGATCTATATGTACCTGTAGATACGCAGTATTTT. Protein sequence: CSDLYVPVDTQYF.

This clonotype was seen repeatedly, ten times or more. V gene TRBV20-1 combines with J gene TRBJ2-3, with 12 bases lining up with TRBD2. V shed 4 bases and J 0 bases; nucleotides not matched to a gene: 2. The length of the CDR3 is 15 residues. Germline loops: CDR1 DFQATT, CDR2 SNEGSKA (reference sequence). DNA of the CDR3: TGCAGTGCTACACTAGCGGGGGGTAGCACAGATACGCAGTATTTT. Translating gives CSATLAGGSTDTQYF.